This TCR beta chain was obtained from a study of OX40 agonist ivuxolimab in advanced cancers. Germline CDR1 reads LGHNA; CDR2 reads YSLEER. The CDR3 has 14 amino acids. Exclusion of a patient followed from autoimmune disease history or systemic immunosuppression. For this clone: One junction end disagrees with the germline gene, perhaps due to a read error.

Profiled with immunoSEQ multiplex PCR; TCRdb holds only in-frame clones, not every one. Of about 77,000 clones in the sample, 70% to 90% were seen once. The specimen comprised CD4+ or CD8+ T cells sorted from blood, sampled in a trial of the OX40 agonist ivuxolimab. The receptor comes from an adult with an advanced solid tumor such as melanoma, head and neck, liver or kidney cancer. The chain has TRBV4-3 and TRBJ2-5; tentatively, D is TRBD2 (6 bases). CDR3 coding DNA: TGCGCCAGCAGCCAAAGGACCGCCGGAGGGACCAAGTACTTC. Protein product: CASSQRTAGGTKYF.